The 5 T cell receptor beta chains in this list originate from one sample, sequenced in a study of metastatic and nonmetastatic thyroid tumors. TCRdb reassembled clones from the PCR reads with MiXCR. This sample has 30,000 or so clones, with approximately 15% found just once. Treatment of any kind had been given to no patient before thyroid surgery. The specimen was blood. Receptor source: a female donor with papillary thyroid cancer or a benign thyroid nodule (not recorded which). Some clones in this sample may be carry-over from other donors' samples.

This clone was counted between two and nine times. A read error may be the cause here, since a much bigger clone is one base away. V gene TRBV28 combines with J gene TRBJ2-7; D uncertain. Germline V gives CDR1 MDHEN, CDR2 SYDVKM. The CDR3 has 15 amino acids. DNA for the CDR3: TGTGCCAACAGTTTAGGTGGGGAAGGTCTCTACGAGCAGTACTTC. It specifies CANSLGGEGLYEQYF. Drawing the rest from reference TRBV28 and TRBJ2-7, the complete variable domain is DVKVTQSSRYLVKRTGEKVFLECVQDMDHENMFWYRQDPGLGLRLIYFSYDVKMKEKGDIPEGYSVSREKKERFSLILESASTNQTSMYLCANSLGGEGLYEQYFGPGTRLTVT.

This clone was seen ten or more times. The CDR3 region is CSAPPPGVGEKLFF. As DNA, the CDR3 is TGCAGTGCTCCGCCACCAGGGGTGGGTGAAAAACTGTTTTTT. V is TRBV20-1 and J is TRBJ1-4; TRBD1 might be the D (6 bases). CDR3 size: 14 residues. Per the germline V gene, CDR1 is DFQATT and CDR2 is SNEGSKA (reference sequence). Trimming pared 5 bases from V and 7 bases from J, leaving 17 bases between.

The chain employs TRBV3-1 and TRBJ1-5, with D unresolved. Trimming took 4 bases from V and 1 from J, leaving 5 bases between them. In germline, CDR1 is LGHDT, CDR2 YNNKEL (reference sequence). This CDR3 spans 13 amino acids. DNA of the CDR3: TGTGCCAGCAGCCGCGACAGCAATCAGCCCCAGCATTTT. It is translated as CASSRDSNQPQHF.

This clone was counted at least ten times. The chain uses TRBV20-1 and TRBJ1-1, with TRBD1 matching over 8 bases. The J segment lost 5 bases and the V segment lost 6 bases, leaving 14 bases of the junction unmatched. Germline CDR1 is DFQATT and CDR2 is SNEGSKA (reference sequence). The CDR3 is 15 residues long. CDR3 nucleotide sequence: TGCAGTGCCTTCAGTCCCACACAGGGGGGAACTGAAGCTTTCTTT. Translation: CSAFSPTQGGTEAFF.

This clone has more than one count but fewer than ten. CDR3 in amino acids: CASSDRGSWYEQYF. The CDR3 DNA reads TGTGCCAGCAGTGACAGGGGTTCATGGTACGAGCAGTACTTC. This chain uses TRBV25-1 with TRBJ2-7; D may be TRBD1 (6 bases). V dropped 3 bases and J dropped 4 bases, with 13 bases sitting between them. Germline-derived CDR1 and CDR2 are MGHDK and SYGVNS. This CDR3 spans 14 amino acids.